A single count supports the clone carrying this T cell receptor beta chain. Its antigen remains unknown. The sample is drawn from a study of T cells in narcolepsy. In the study overall: Donors had narcolepsy type 1 or type 2, or were healthy controls.

Broader study findings: Blood of same and different patients, but not healthy controls, reportedly held recurring autoreactive clonotypes. Autoreactive HCRT-specific and TRIB2-specific clonotypes were marked in same-patient CSF-versus-blood CD4+ comparisons.

Assay used: immunoSEQ multiplex PCR; TCRdb lists only in-frame clones, some missing. The data show some 25,000 clones, almost 85% seen once. The CDR3 is 10 amino acids. V lost 6 bases and J lost 7, with 7 bases in between. The germline CDR1 and CDR2 sequences are DFQATT and SNEGSKA (reference sequence). This chain uses TRBV20-1 with TRBJ2-1; no definite D call. This receptor was taken from a human donor in good health. The sample consisted of memory (CD45RA-) CD4+ T cells from blood. The DNA of the CDR3 is TGCAGTGCCTTCCCGAATGAGCAGTTCTTC. This encodes CSAFPNEQFF.